This entry lists 21 T cell receptor beta chains sequenced from one sample in a study of blood T cell repertoires in COVID-19. Produced via immunoSEQ multiplex PCR; TCRdb's table is partial and in-frame only. This sample carries under 200,000 clones, approximately 80% of them seen once, and the ten largest clones take 8%. The sequenced material came from PBMCs or T cells enriched from blood (not recorded which). The receptors derive from a woman between 50 and 59 years old who had recovered from COVID-19.

This clone was counted a few times. CDR3: CASSLRSGGPGKTQYF. CDR3 nucleotides: TGTGCCAGCAGCTTGCGAAGCGGGGGGCCTGGAAAGACCCAGTACTTC. The rearrangement links TRBV5-8 to TRBJ2-5; TRBD2 matches at 9 bases. Per germline, CDR1 SGHTS and CDR2 YDEGEE. The CDR3 covers 16 residues. J gave up 6 bases and V 1 base, and 10 bases lay outside the gene matches.

The chain combines TRBV7-8 with TRBJ2-1; 11 bases match TRBD2. Germline V gene lookup returns CDR1 SGHVS and CDR2 FQNEAQ. The CDR3 totals 16 residues. The J segment lost 4 bases and the V segment lost 6 bases, leaving 8 bases of the junction unmatched. The CDR3 region has the DNA TGTGCCAGCAGGGCGGGGGGGACTAGCGGTTACAATGAGCAGTTCTTC. As protein: CASRAGGTSGYNEQFF.

The chain combines TRBV5-4 with TRBJ2-7; D perhaps matches TRBD1 (6 bases). Germline lookup yields CDR1 SGHNT and CDR2 YYREEE (reference sequence). V was pared by 0 bases and J by 2 bases, with 6 bases between. This CDR3 has 13 amino acids. For the CDR3, the DNA is TGTGCCAGCAGCTTGGAGGGGGCCTACGAGCAGTACTTC. Its translation is CASSLEGAYEQYF.

The chain uses TRBV7-9 and TRBJ1-1, with a possible D match to TRBD1 (5 bases). Trimming stripped 5 bases from V and 10 bases from J, with 14 bases between. Germline V lookup: CDR1 SEHNR, CDR2 FQNEAQ (reference sequence). The CDR3 has 12 amino acids. The CDR3 nucleotides are TGTGCCAGCAGCGCGGGACCGACGAGAGCTTTCTTT. It codes for CASSAGPTRAFF.

The chain links TRBV5-4 to TRBJ2-5, with 9 bases matching TRBD2. V trimming: 3 bases; J trimming: 5 bases; junction bases outside the gene matches: 8. The length of the CDR3 is 15 residues. Germline CDR1 reads SGHNT; CDR2 reads YYREEE (reference sequence). DNA for the CDR3: TGTGCCAGCAGCTCTAAGCGGGAGGTTCGGGAGACCCAGTACTTC. Translation gives CASSSKREVRETQYF.

Note on this clone: Additional DNA sequences in this sample encode the identical CDR3. The chain uses TRBV12-3 or TRBV12-4 and TRBJ1-2, with TRBD1 identical over 7 bases. The CDR3 sequence is 12 residues long. V dropped 6 bases and J dropped 7; count of bases not matched to a gene: 5. CDR3 in DNA: TGTGCCAGCAGCCTTAACAGGGGTGGCTACACCTTC. Translating gives CASSLNRGGYTF.

The V call is TRBV4-3, the J call TRBJ1-2; 7 positions agree with TRBD1. With 1 base clipped from V and 0 bases from J, the junction kept 8 bases outside the gene matches. The germline CDR1 and CDR2 sequences are LGHNA and YSLEER. This CDR3 has 17 residues. The CDR3 region has the DNA TGCGCCAGCAGCCAAGTGCTTGTCGACAGGGCTAACTATGGCTACACCTTC. This encodes CASSQVLVDRANYGYTF.

The genes are TRBV25-1 and TRBJ2-3; 8 bases agree with TRBD2. With 7 bases clipped from V and 1 base from J, the junction kept 1 base outside the gene matches. CDR1 and CDR2 from the germline V gene are MGHDK and SYGVNS. The CDR3 consists of 13 residues. In nucleotides, the CDR3 is TGTGCCAGCAAGACTAGCGGCACAGATACGCAGTATTTT. Protein: CASKTSGTDTQYF.

V gene TRBV4-1 combines with J gene TRBJ2-7; 9 bases agree with TRBD2. There are 16 residues in the CDR3. CDR1 is MGHRA, CDR2 YSYEKL, per germline. V shed 3 bases and J 3 bases; nucleotides not matched to a gene: 9. The CDR3 DNA reads as TGCGCCAGCAGCCAGGGCTCGGGACTAGCCGGCTACGAGCAGTACTTC. This encodes CASSQGSGLAGYEQYF.

The chain is built from TRBV19 and TRBJ2-5, with 11 nucleotides matching TRBD1. Trimming cost V 4 bases and J 5 bases; bases outside gene matches: 9. The CDR3 spans 16 residues. The V gene's germline CDR1 is LNHDA and CDR2 SQIVND (reference sequence). In DNA form, the CDR3 reads TGTGCCAGTAGTAAAGCCGGGACAGGGGGATGGGAGACCCAGTACTTC. It codes for CASSKAGTGGWETQYF. The full variable domain, completed using reference TRBV19 and TRBJ2-5, is DGGITQSPKYLFRKEGQNVTLSCEQNLNHDAMYWYRQDPGQGLRLIYYSQIVNDFQKGDIAEGYSVSREKKESFPLTVTSAQKNPTAFYLCASSKAGTGGWETQYFGPGTRLLVL.

The V call is TRBV7-2, the J call TRBJ1-5, with D possibly being TRBD1 (5 bases). In germline, CDR1 is SGHTA, CDR2 FQGNSA. This CDR3 region has 15 residues. Trimming cost V 1 base and J 5 bases, with 12 bases left between them. As DNA, the CDR3 is TGTGCCAGCAGCTTAGAGGCAGGGCCCTATCAGCCCCAGCATTTT. It specifies CASSLEAGPYQPQHF.

The chain joins TRBV5-4 to TRBJ2-2; TRBD2 matches 13 bases. This CDR3 contains 17 residues. In germline, CDR1 is SGHNT, CDR2 YYREEE (reference sequence). The trim removed 0 bases at V and 6 bases at J, leaving 5 bases unmatched. For the CDR3, the DNA is TGTGCCAGCAGCTTGGGCGGACTAGCGGGGGAGGCCGGGGAGCTGTTTTTT. Translation gives CASSLGGLAGEAGELFF.

The rearrangement links TRBV5-4 to TRBJ2-7, with TRBD1 as a possible D gene (5 bases). V dropped 0 bases and J dropped 3 bases, with 10 bases sitting between them. The length of the CDR3 is 14 residues. Looked up from germline, CDR1 is SGHNT and CDR2 is YYREEE (reference sequence). The CDR3 reads CASSLGGSYYEQYF. The CDR3 bases are TGTGCCAGCAGCTTGGGGGGCAGTTACTACGAGCAGTACTTC.

The gene calls are TRBV3-1 (or the pseudogene TRBV3-2) and TRBJ1-2; D is undetermined. Germline CDR1 reads LGHDT; CDR2 reads YNNKEL (reference sequence). V was shortened by 4 bases and J by 2 bases, with 20 bases between the two germline ends. This CDR3 is 17 amino acids long. In DNA form, the CDR3 reads TGTGCCAGCAGCCTACGTACCGTGATGGGCGCCAACTATGGCTACACCTTC. Its protein is CASSLRTVMGANYGYTF.

The chain recombines TRBV18 with TRBJ1-1; no clear D gene. CDR3 length: 16 amino acids. V gave up 3 bases and J gave up 0 bases, with 14 bases separating them. Germline CDR1 reads KGHSH; CDR2 reads LQKENI. The CDR3 loop reads CASSPEGSPMNTEAFF. The CDR3 nucleotides read TGTGCCAGCTCACCGGAGGGCTCTCCCATGAACACTGAAGCTTTCTTT. The variable domain in full, with the rest retrieved from reference TRBV18 and TRBJ1-1, is NAGVMQNPRHLVRRRGQEARLRCSPMKGHSHVYWYRQLPEEGLKFMVYLQKENIIDESGMPKERFSAEFPKEGPSILRIQQVVRGDSAAYFCASSPEGSPMNTEAFFGQGTRLTVV.

The chain employs TRBV18 and TRBJ2-3, with 11 bases aligning to TRBD2. The CDR3 has 15 residues. V shed 2 bases and J 7 bases; nucleotides not matched to a gene: 5. Germline assignment: CDR1 KGHSH and CDR2 LQKENI. The CDR3 bases are TGTGCCAGCTCACCAGGGACTAGCGGTTCCTATACGCAGTATTTT. This codes for CASSPGTSGSYTQYF. The full variable domain, with the rest looked up from reference TRBV18 and TRBJ2-3, is NAGVMQNPRHLVRRRGQEARLRCSPMKGHSHVYWYRQLPEEGLKFMVYLQKENIIDESGMPKERFSAEFPKEGPSILRIQQVVRGDSAAYFCASSPGTSGSYTQYFGPGTRLTVL.

The chain couples TRBV6-1 to TRBJ1-2, with D uncertain. V was trimmed by 9 bases and J by 2 bases, leaving 13 bases between them. The germline V gene has CDR1 MNHNS and CDR2 SASEGT. CDR3 length: 13 amino acids. The CDR3 DNA reads as TGTGCCAGTAGAGAAACGGGGAACTATGGCTACACCTTC. Translated: CASRETGNYGYTF.

This chain joins TRBV28 and TRBJ1-2, with TRBD1 matching over 8 bases. This CDR3 spans 14 amino acids. V trimming: 3 bases; J trimming: 8 bases; junction bases outside the gene matches: 8. Germline CDR1 is MDHEN and CDR2 is SYDVKM. CDR3 region: CASSFDRGTRGYTF. DNA of the CDR3: TGTGCCAGCAGTTTCGACAGGGGTACTCGAGGCTACACCTTC.

This clone was recorded once. Here the CDR3 DNA reads TGTGCCAGCAGTTTCAGGGCAAATAGCAATCAGCCCCAGCATTTT. It encodes CASSFRANSNQPQHF. The chain employs TRBV28 and TRBJ1-5, with D perhaps matching TRBD1 (5 bases). The CDR3 sequence is 15 residues long. Germline V CDR1 and CDR2: MDHEN, SYDVKM. Trimming pared 3 bases from V and 0 bases from J, leaving 9 bases between. The whole variable domain, remainder taken from reference TRBV28 and TRBJ1-5, is DVKVTQSSRYLVKRTGEKVFLECVQDMDHENMFWYRQDPGLGLRLIYFSYDVKMKEKGDIPEGYSVSREKKERFSLILESASTNQTSMYLCASSFRANSNQPQHFGDGTRLSIL.

The chain employs TRBV18 and TRBJ2-5; D unresolved. V lost 2 bases, J lost 2 bases, and 6 bases lay in between. CDR1 and CDR2 from the germline V gene are KGHSH and LQKENI. The CDR3 covers 13 residues. The CDR3: CASSPEQQETQYF. The CDR3 nucleotides read TGTGCCAGCTCACCAGAACAGCAAGAGACCCAGTACTTC.

The genes are TRBV6-6 and TRBJ2-6, with 7 bases aligning to TRBD2. The V gene's germline CDR1 is MNHNY and CDR2 SVGAGI (reference sequence). This CDR3 has 17 amino acids. J gave up 4 bases and V 5 bases, and 11 bases lay outside the gene matches. CDR3 sequence (DNA): TGTGCCAGCAGTCCCTGGGGAGGGAGGCCCGGGGCCAACGTCCTGACTTTC. It translates to CASSPWGGRPGANVLTF.